The 13 T cell receptor beta chains below come from one sample, sequenced in a study of blood T cell repertoires in COVID-19. Clones were sequenced by immunoSEQ multiplex PCR, and TCRdb holds only the in-frame ones, with some missing. Found here are 250,000 to 350,000 clones, 75% to 90% of them singletons; the top ten hold roughly 5.9%. Sequencing was performed on peripheral blood. The receptor source for this set is a woman between 45 and 65 years old with COVID-19, enrolled during active disease.

This clone has just a few counts. The J gene is TRBJ1-5, the V gene TRBV27; 7 bases align to TRBD1. This CDR3 has 20 amino acids. The J segment lost 0 bases and the V segment lost 7 bases, leaving 21 bases of the junction unmatched. Per the germline V gene, CDR1 is MNHEY and CDR2 is SMNVEV (reference sequence). The CDR3 DNA follows: TGTGCCAGCACCATTTGGGCCCAAGGACAGGAGACTTATAGCAATCAGCCCCAGCATTTT. This encodes CASTIWAQGQETYSNQPQHF.

This chain joins TRBV2 and TRBJ1-2, with D unclear. The germline gives CDR1 SNHLY, CDR2 FYNNEI. The CDR3 loop spans 12 amino acids. The V end lost 7 bases, the J end lost 7 bases, and 13 bases lay between the germline ends. In DNA form, the CDR3 reads TGTGCCAGCATCCACGGGGTCGGTGGCTACACCTTC. Translated: CASIHGVGGYTF.

This chain links TRBV21-1 with TRBJ1-6; the table's D call of TRBD1 was not tested on the DNA. TRBV21-1 is noted as a pseudogene. The CDR3 is 19 residues long. DNA for the CDR3: TGTGCCAGCAGCAAATACCGAGACAGGGTTAGCTCCTATAATTCACCCCTCCACTTT. Residues: CASSKYRDRVSSYNSPLHF.

This chain connects TRBV19 to TRBJ1-3; D unclear. This CDR3 region has 16 residues. V gave up 6 bases and J gave up 0 bases, with 15 bases separating them. The germline gives CDR1 LNHDA, CDR2 SQIVND (reference sequence). In DNA, the CDR3 is TGTGCCAGTAGACTAGCTCCCGGCTACTCTGGAAACACCATATATTTT. Its protein is CASRLAPGYSGNTIYF. Looking up the rest from reference TRBV19 and TRBJ1-3 gives the full variable domain: DGGITQSPKYLFRKEGQNVTLSCEQNLNHDAMYWYRQDPGQGLRLIYYSQIVNDFQKGDIAEGYSVSREKKESFPLTVTSAQKNPTAFYLCASRLAPGYSGNTIYFGEGSWLTVV.

This clone was detected a few times. The chain combines TRBV28 with TRBJ1-1, with D unclear. CDR3 length: 14 residues. V lost 8 bases, J lost 8 bases, and 21 bases lay in between. From germline, CDR1 is MDHEN and CDR2 SYDVKM. The CDR3 spells CASGPTLRGSEAFF. CDR3 sequence (DNA): TGTGCCAGCGGCCCGACACTGCGGGGTTCGGAAGCTTTCTTT.

The CDR3 DNA reads TGTGCCACCAGTGAACGGGGACTGCGAGGGAATGAGCAGTTCTTC. This translates into CATSERGLRGNEQFF. The chain uses TRBV24-1 and TRBJ2-1; weak D call: TRBD2 (6 bases). This CDR3 is built from 15 residues. The V gene's germline CDR1 is KGHDR and CDR2 SFDVKD. V was clipped by 4 bases and J by 7 bases, with 16 bases between them.

The V gene is TRBV6-5, the J gene TRBJ1-3; D remains unclear. The CDR3 length is 15 residues. The V and J ends lost 0 bases and 0 bases respectively, with 6 bases between them. Germline CDR1 MNHEY, CDR2 SVGAGI. CDR3 nucleotides: TGTGCCAGCAGTTACTCGGGGAGCTCTGGAAACACCATATATTTT. Its protein is CASSYSGSSGNTIYF.

This chain connects TRBV28 to TRBJ2-7; 10 bases map to TRBD1. Germline-derived CDR1 and CDR2 are MDHEN and SYDVKM. The CDR3 is 15 residues long. Losses at the gene ends were 5 bases for V and 5 bases for J; bases not matched to a gene: 9. CDR3 bases: TGTGCCAGCAGTACCGGACAGGGGGGATTCAACGAGCAGTACTTC. The encoded protein is CASSTGQGGFNEQYF.

The rearrangement links TRBV7-9 to TRBJ2-5, with unresolved D. There are 12 residues in the CDR3. The ends were cut back, 7 bases at V and 5 bases at J, with 11 bases in the middle. The germline V gene has CDR1 SEHNR and CDR2 FQNEAQ (reference sequence). CDR3 region: CASTLVGETQYF. DNA of the CDR3: TGTGCCAGCACCCTAGTTGGCGAGACCCAGTACTTC.

The V gene is TRBV7-9, the J gene TRBJ2-1; 8 bases line up with TRBD1. CDR3 length equals 15 residues. The V segment lost 3 bases and the J segment 6 bases; nucleotides outside the gene matches: 7. Germline V lookup: CDR1 SEHNR, CDR2 FQNEAQ (reference sequence). CDR3 loop: CASSLGGQGINEQFF. In DNA form, the CDR3 reads TGTGCCAGCAGCTTGGGCGGACAGGGAATCAATGAGCAGTTCTTC.

This sequence joins TRBV28 and TRBJ2-3; D unclear. Trimming took off 6 bases at V and 2 bases at J, with 9 bases between the two ends. The CDR3 is made up of 13 amino acids. In germline, CDR1 is MDHEN, CDR2 SYDVKM. CDR3 in DNA: TGTGCCAGCAGAGAGCCGATCACAGATACGCAGTATTTT. This codes for CASREPITDTQYF.

The V call is TRBV28, the J call TRBJ1-2; 11 bases are a match to TRBD1. Germline V CDR1 and CDR2: MDHEN, SYDVKM. CDR3 size: 18 residues. The junction had 13 bases not matched to a gene; V was cut back by 7 bases and J by 0 bases. Here the CDR3 reads CASTEIGGQGAPNYGYTF. DNA for the CDR3: TGTGCCAGCACCGAAATAGGAGGACAGGGGGCGCCTAACTATGGCTACACCTTC.

J is TRBJ2-7 and V is TRBV6-2 or TRBV6-3; D might be TRBD2 (5 bases). V was pared by 0 bases and J by 3 bases, with 12 bases between. Germline V gene lookup returns CDR1 MNHEY and CDR2 SVGEGT. CDR3 length: 15 amino acids. The DNA for the CDR3 is TGTGCCAGCAGTTACTCGTGGCTAGCTGACTACGAGCAGTACTTC. Translating gives CASSYSWLADYEQYF.